This record concerns one T cell receptor beta chain sequence. This entry is derived from a study of blood T cell repertoires in COVID-19. Whole-study context: Sites across the United States, Italy and Spain contributed samples from acute and convalescent COVID-19. Sample material is recorded as cDNA or gDNA derived from T cells, B-cell-depleted T cells, or PBMCs.

Per germline, CDR1 MNHNY and CDR2 SVGAGI (reference sequence). This CDR3 is 13 amino acids long. V lost 4 bases, J lost 4 bases, and 11 bases lay in between. Original analysis: Amplified reference gene primers provided the basis for estimating nucleated cell counts. This table comes from immunoSEQ multiplex PCR, and its TCRdb copy is limited to in-frame clones, with some not included. V and J calls and clone size are copied from that table; D and trimming were computed from the DNA. The sample lists a few hundred thousand clones, around 89% occurring once. This TCR came from a man in his forties with acute or convalescent COVID-19. The chain is built from TRBV6-6 and TRBJ2-7; a weak D match, TRBD1 (5 bases). Sequenced sample: peripheral blood. The CDR3 reads CASSSLRVYEQYF. The CDR3 coding sequence is TGTGCCAGCAGTTCCCTCAGGGTGTACGAGCAGTACTTC.